The clone carrying this T cell receptor beta chain has just one count. In germline, CDR1 is SGHRS, CDR2 YFSETQ. This CDR3 has 15 amino acids. Trimming pared 4 bases from V and 2 bases from J, leaving 15 bases between. Produced via immunoSEQ multiplex PCR; TCRdb's table is partial and in-frame only. The table lists about 120,000 clones, approximately 87% of them singletons. This sample was included in a study of blood T cell repertoires in COVID-19. At the level of the study: Samples came from the United States, Italy and Spain, spanning acute and convalescent COVID-19. Nucleic acid was either cDNA or gDNA, and it came from T cells, B-cell-depleted T cells, or PBMCs.

The specimen was peripheral blood. The source is a man younger than 45 with acute or convalescent COVID-19. V and J are TRBV5-1 and TRBJ1-1; D unresolved. DNA for the CDR3: TGCGCCAGCAGCCCCTCGGGATTGCAAAACACTGAAGCTTTCTTT. It yields the protein CASSPSGLQNTEAFF. Full variable domain (rest looked up from reference TRBV5-1 and TRBJ1-1): KAGVTQTPRYLIKTRGQQVTLSCSPISGHRSVSWYQQTPGQGLQFLFEYFSETQRNKGNFPGRFSGRQFSNSRSEMNVSTLELGDSALYLCASSPSGLQNTEAFFGQGTRLTVV.